These 28 T cell receptor beta chains were sequenced from one sample in a study of shared T cell receptors in the human thymus. Data came from immunoSEQ multiplex PCR; TCRdb stores just in-frame clones and leaves some out. This sample has 450,000 to 650,000 clones, with about 84% found just once. This sample also belongs to another study, concerning human thymus T cells.

The sample was thymocytes. All receptors derive from a boy under three years old with a congenital heart defect.

This chain joins TRBV6-1 and TRBJ2-7, with 15 bases aligning to TRBD2. Germline lookup yields CDR1 MNHNS and CDR2 SASEGT. V was pared by 1 base and J by 5 bases, with 18 bases of the junction left unmatched. The CDR3 is 21 amino acids. Here the CDR3 reads CASSEETPSGLAGGAWDEQYF. The CDR3 region has the DNA TGTGCCAGCAGTGAAGAGACGCCCTCGGGACTAGCGGGAGGAGCTTGGGACGAGCAGTACTTC.

This chain uses TRBV19 with TRBJ1-4; a weak D match, TRBD1 (5 bases). This CDR3 spans 18 amino acids. V shed 2 bases and J shed 3 bases, with 19 bases lying between them. From germline, CDR1 is LNHDA and CDR2 SQIVND (reference sequence). The CDR3 is CASSIRWKGQAANEKLFF. The CDR3 bases are TGTGCCAGTAGTATACGGTGGAAGGGGCAGGCTGCTAATGAAAAACTGTTTTTT. The full variable domain, in which reference TRBV19 and TRBJ1-4 provide the parts outside the CDR3, is DGGITQSPKYLFRKEGQNVTLSCEQNLNHDAMYWYRQDPGQGLRLIYYSQIVNDFQKGDIAEGYSVSREKKESFPLTVTSAQKNPTAFYLCASSIRWKGQAANEKLFFGSGTQLSVL.

The chain has TRBV18 and TRBJ1-5, with D possibly TRBD1 on 5 matching bases. V lost 6 bases to trimming and J lost 2 bases, with 14 bases between them. The length of the CDR3 is 15 residues. The germline V gene has CDR1 KGHSH and CDR2 LQKENI. The CDR3 loop reads CASSQLRVGNQPQHF. CDR3 sequence (DNA): TGTGCCAGCTCGCAGCTCAGGGTTGGCAATCAGCCCCAGCATTTT.

The chain has TRBV5-4 and TRBJ2-2; 10 bases fit TRBD2. V lost 0 bases, J lost 6 bases, and 2 bases stayed unmatched. CDR3 size: 15 residues. Per the germline V gene, CDR1 is SGHNT and CDR2 is YYREEE (reference sequence). The CDR3 spells CASSLVLAGSGELFF. The CDR3 coding sequence is TGTGCCAGCAGCTTGGTACTAGCGGGGTCCGGGGAGCTGTTTTTT.

The table lists this clone with a few counts. The CDR3 DNA follows: TGCGCCAGCAGCCGTAGCCGGGGAGTTCCCTACGAGCAGTACTTC. Protein: CASSRSRGVPYEQYF. The genes are TRBV4-3 and TRBJ2-7; tentatively, D is TRBD2 (5 bases). CDR1 LGHNA and CDR2 YSLEER come from the germline V gene. V was clipped by 4 bases and J by 2 bases, with 15 bases between them. CDR3 length: 15 residues.

Comment on this clone: Other DNA sequences in this specimen translate into the identical CDR3. The chain employs TRBV18 and TRBJ2-3, with 8 bases matching TRBD1. V lost 5 bases and J lost 4; bases outside the gene matches: 2. This CDR3 is 13 amino acids long. Germline V gene sequence: CDR1 KGHSH, CDR2 LQKENI. The CDR3 sequence: CASSGQGPDTQYF. CDR3 nucleotides: TGTGCCAGCTCAGGACAGGGCCCAGATACGCAGTATTTT.

This clone was detected once. The rearrangement uses TRBV27 and TRBJ1-2; D remains unclear. Germline assignment: CDR1 MNHEY and CDR2 SMNVEV (reference sequence). V lost 8 bases and J lost 1, with 17 bases in between. CDR3 length: 15 amino acids. CDR3 sequence: CASRRATGLNYGYTF. CDR3 sequence (DNA): TGTGCCAGCCGTCGGGCGACTGGACTTAACTATGGCTACACCTTC.

The rearrangement uses TRBV7-4 and TRBJ1-2; TRBD1 aligns across 9 bases. Germline CDR1 SGHVT, CDR2 SQSDAQ. V lost 5 bases and J lost 6; bases outside the gene matches: 7. The CDR3 spans 14 residues. The CDR3 DNA is TGTGCCAGCAGCGCGTCGGGACAGGGAAATGGCTACACCTTC. Encoded protein: CASSASGQGNGYTF.

The genes are TRBV18 and TRBJ2-3; TRBD2 aligns across 8 bases. CDR3 length equals 17 residues. From germline, CDR1 is KGHSH and CDR2 LQKENI. J gave up 2 bases and V 0 bases, and 7 bases lay outside the gene matches. CDR3 nucleotide sequence: TGTGCCAGCTCACCACCGACTAGCGCTTCACCCACAGATACGCAGTATTTT. As protein: CASSPPTSASPTDTQYF.

J is TRBJ2-3 and V is TRBV29-1; TRBD2 might be the D (6 bases). CDR3 length: 16 residues. Germline V gene sequence: CDR1 SQVTM, CDR2 ANQGSEA. V lost 3 bases to trimming and J lost 2 bases, with 18 bases between them. The CDR3: CSVDWMLRRDTDTQYF. The CDR3 coding sequence is TGCAGCGTTGATTGGATGTTGCGGCGGGACACAGATACGCAGTATTTT.

The V call is TRBV5-4, the J call TRBJ2-1; tentative D call: TRBD2 (5 bases). The V gene's germline CDR1 is SGHNT and CDR2 YYREEE (reference sequence). The V end lost 4 bases, the J end lost 3 bases, and 17 bases lay between the germline ends. The CDR3 extends over 16 amino acids. The CDR3: CASSPGTGRVYNEQFF. Written as DNA, the CDR3 is TGTGCCAGCAGCCCGGGAACGGGGAGAGTCTACAATGAGCAGTTCTTC.

CDR3 in DNA: TGTGCCAGCAGCTTACGACGGGGGAGAGGCACAGATACGCAGTATTTT. Its translation is CASSLRRGRGTDTQYF. V is TRBV7-2 and J is TRBJ2-3; D perhaps matches TRBD2 (6 bases). Germline CDR1 and CDR2: SGHTA and FQGNSA. The V end lost 2 bases, the J end lost 1 base, and 13 bases lay between the germline ends. CDR3 size: 16 residues.

A few counts support this clone. The chain combines TRBV5-1 with TRBJ2-3, with a weak D call TRBD1 (6 bases). V lost 4 bases, J lost 4 bases, and 19 bases lay in between. The length of the CDR3 is 16 residues. Germline loops: CDR1 SGHRS, CDR2 YFSETQ. The CDR3: CASSVAQLQGSDTQYF. The CDR3 nucleotides read TGCGCCAGCAGCGTGGCTCAGTTACAGGGTTCAGATACGCAGTATTTT.

This clone was counted a few times. The chain couples TRBV7-6 to TRBJ2-5; 10 positions match TRBD2. Trimming removed 2 bases from V and 5 bases from J; junction bases left unmatched: 14. Per germline, CDR1 SGHVS and CDR2 FNYEAQ. The CDR3 is 18 amino acids. The CDR3 sequence is CASSLRGRSGRAGETQYF. The CDR3 DNA sequence: TGTGCCAGCAGCTTAAGGGGCCGAAGCGGGAGGGCCGGGGAGACCCAGTACTTC.

The chain has TRBV7-2 and TRBJ2-7, with D hard to call. V shed 7 bases and J shed 4 bases, with 11 bases lying between them. In germline, CDR1 is SGHTA, CDR2 FQGNSA. The CDR3 has 12 amino acids. The CDR3 region has the DNA TGTGCCAGCACCTCGACTGAGTACGAGCAGTACTTC. Amino acid sequence: CASTSTEYEQYF.

This clone was recorded a few times. The CDR3 reads CASSQRRGEETQYF. The CDR3, as DNA: TGCGCCAGCAGCCAAAGGAGGGGTGAGGAGACCCAGTACTTC. This chain joins TRBV4-3 and TRBJ2-5, with a tentative D call TRBD2 (6 bases). The germline V and J ends were trimmed by 2 bases and 5 bases, with 12 bases remaining between them. Germline V gene data show CDR1 as LGHNA and CDR2 as YSLEER. The CDR3 consists of 14 residues.

CDR3 in amino acids: CASSLAELAGGPCEQYF. The CDR3 bases are TGTGCCAGCAGCTTAGCAGAACTAGCGGGAGGGCCTTGCGAGCAGTACTTC. The genes are TRBV7-2 and TRBJ2-7, with 13 bases that match TRBD2. The junction had 8 bases not matched to a gene; V was cut back by 0 bases and J by 6 bases. CDR1 and CDR2 from the germline V gene are SGHTA and FQGNSA. The CDR3 length is 17 residues.

This clone was found a few times. This sequence joins TRBV9 and TRBJ2-3, with TRBD1 matching 7 bases. With V trimmed by 3 bases and J by 2 bases, 6 bases remained unmatched. This CDR3 region has 15 residues. Per germline, CDR1 SGDLS and CDR2 YYNGEE. The CDR3 loop reads CASSGTGTVTDTQYF. DNA for the CDR3: TGTGCCAGCAGCGGAACCGGGACAGTCACAGATACGCAGTATTTT. Full variable domain (remainder filled in from reference TRBV9 and TRBJ2-3): DSGVTQTPKHLITATGQRVTLRCSPRSGDLSVYWYQQSLDQGLQFLIQYYNGEERAKGNILERFSAQQFPDLHSELNLSSLELGDSALYFCASSGTGTVTDTQYFGPGTRLTVL.

The genes are TRBV19 and TRBJ1-1; 10 positions match TRBD1. CDR3 size: 13 residues. Germline-derived CDR1 and CDR2 are LNHDA and SQIVND (reference sequence). V lost 6 bases and J lost 10; bases outside the gene matches: 8. The CDR3 coding sequence is TGTGCCAGTAGGACGGGACAGGGGTTGGGAGCTTTCTTT. Translating it yields CASRTGQGLGAFF.

This sequence joins TRBV21-1 and TRBJ2-1; the table's D gene call, TRBD1, was not cross checked with the DNA. TRBV21-1 is a listed pseudogene. This CDR3 spans 14 amino acids. The CDR3 DNA reads TGTGCCAGCAGGTTATGGACAGGGAATCTTGAGCAGTTCTTC. It translates to CASRLWTGNLEQFF.

The chain combines TRBV7-2 with TRBJ2-5, with 9 nucleotides matching TRBD2. V shed 5 bases, J shed 4 bases, and the junction held 11 bases outside the gene matches. Germline V gene sequence: CDR1 SGHTA, CDR2 FQGNSA. This CDR3 region has 16 residues. The chain's CDR3 is CASSPGGSGRGETQYF. As DNA, the CDR3 is TGTGCCAGCAGCCCTGGGGGTAGCGGGAGAGGAGAGACCCAGTACTTC. Variable domain in full (rest from reference TRBV7-2 and TRBJ2-5): GAGVSQSPSNKVTEKGKDVELRCDPISGHTALYWYRQSLGQGLEFLIYFQGNSAPDKSGLPSDRFSAERTGGSVSTLTIQRTQQEDSAVYLCASSPGGSGRGETQYFGPGTRLLVL.

This clone appeared once. The J gene is TRBJ2-2, the V gene TRBV5-1, with TRBD2 matching over 8 bases. This CDR3 has 16 amino acids. Germline lookup yields CDR1 SGHRS and CDR2 YFSETQ. V dropped 0 bases and J dropped 7; count of bases not matched to a gene: 8. The CDR3 protein is CASSLDLAGGSGELFF. In nucleotides, the CDR3 is TGCGCCAGCAGCTTGGATCTAGCGGGCGGCAGCGGGGAGCTGTTTTTT.

This chain joins TRBV27 and TRBJ1-1; 12 bases align to TRBD1. The CDR3 length is 17 residues. V shed 4 bases, J shed 3 bases, and the junction held 9 bases outside the gene matches. CDR1 MNHEY and CDR2 SMNVEV come from the germline V gene (reference sequence). For the CDR3, the DNA is TGTGCCAGCAGTTCCACCGGGACAGGGGGCTCGGACACTGAAGCTTTCTTT. Translated: CASSSTGTGGSDTEAFF.

This chain uses TRBV29-1 with TRBJ2-5, with D unresolved. CDR1 is SQVTM, CDR2 ANQGSEA, per germline. Trimming took 3 bases from V and 5 from J, leaving 10 bases between them. This CDR3 spans 12 amino acids. CDR3 protein: CSVEGRAETQYF. CDR3 DNA: TGCAGCGTTGAGGGCCGCGCGGAGACCCAGTACTTC.

This clone was observed once. The chain uses TRBV30 and TRBJ1-2; 7 bases line up with TRBD1. V shed 3 bases and J 7 bases; nucleotides not matched to a gene: 8. Per the germline V gene, CDR1 is GTSNPN and CDR2 is SVGIG (reference sequence). This CDR3 spans 13 amino acids. The CDR3 here is CAWRRQGKSGYTF. The CDR3 region has the DNA TGTGCCTGGAGGAGACAGGGAAAGAGTGGCTACACCTTC.

The chain links TRBV9 to TRBJ1-1, with D possibly matching TRBD1 (5 bases). Germline V gene data show CDR1 as SGDLS and CDR2 as YYNGEE. The CDR3 runs to 15 residues. Trimming stripped 3 bases from V and 4 bases from J, with 16 bases between. CDR3: CASSETGLRGTEAFF. Here the CDR3 DNA reads TGTGCCAGCAGCGAGACGGGACTCCGGGGCACTGAAGCTTTCTTT.

The chain is built from TRBV11-1 and TRBJ2-2, with TRBD1 as a possible D gene (5 bases). The germline gives CDR1 SGHAT, CDR2 FQDESV (reference sequence). The CDR3 is made up of 15 amino acids. Deletions cut 3 bases from V and 1 base from J, with 9 bases between. Written as DNA, the CDR3 is TGTGCCAGCAGCTTGGGCAGGGAGAACACCGGGGAGCTGTTTTTT. It yields the protein CASSLGRENTGELFF.

This clone was seen more than once but under ten times. The chain uses TRBV27 and TRBJ2-7; 9 bases align to TRBD1. Losses at the gene ends were 3 bases for V and 5 bases for J; bases not matched to a gene: 14. The CDR3 runs to 17 residues. Germline V CDR1 and CDR2: MNHEY, SMNVEV (reference sequence). CDR3 protein: CASSFLLRDRVGHEQYF. As DNA, the CDR3 is TGTGCCAGCAGTTTCTTATTGAGGGACAGGGTCGGACACGAGCAGTACTTC.